This T cell receptor (beta chain) derives from a study of blood T cell repertoires in COVID-19. Only in-frame clones appear in the TCRdb table, and some are missing; sequencing was by immunoSEQ multiplex PCR. This table has fewer than 150,000 clones, around 88% appearing once. Per the germline V gene, CDR1 is LNHDA and CDR2 is SQIVND (reference sequence). This CDR3 comprises 16 residues. Losses at the gene ends were 4 bases for V and 5 bases for J; bases not matched to a gene: 9. The sequence was obtained from a woman between 50 and 59 years old who had recovered from COVID-19. V usage is TRBV19 and J usage is TRBJ2-2, with TRBD2 identical over 8 bases. What was sequenced was peripheral blood. CDR3 sequence: CASSRAGTRVTGELFF. Written as DNA, the CDR3 is TGTGCCAGTAGTAGGGCCGGGACTAGAGTTACCGGGGAGCTGTTTTTT.